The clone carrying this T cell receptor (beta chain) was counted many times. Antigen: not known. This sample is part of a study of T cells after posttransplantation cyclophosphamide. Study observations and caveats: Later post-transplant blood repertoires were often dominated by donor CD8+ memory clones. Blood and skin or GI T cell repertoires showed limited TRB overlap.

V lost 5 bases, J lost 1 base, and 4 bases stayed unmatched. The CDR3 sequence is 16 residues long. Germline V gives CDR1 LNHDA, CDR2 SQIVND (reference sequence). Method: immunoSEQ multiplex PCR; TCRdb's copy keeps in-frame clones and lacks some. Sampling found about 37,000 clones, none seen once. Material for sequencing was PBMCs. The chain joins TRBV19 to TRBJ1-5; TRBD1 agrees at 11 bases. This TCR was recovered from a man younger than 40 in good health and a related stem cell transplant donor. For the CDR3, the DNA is TGTGCCAGTAGTTTTGGGACAGGGGGAAGCAATCAGCCCCAGCATTTT. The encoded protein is CASSFGTGGSNQPQHF.